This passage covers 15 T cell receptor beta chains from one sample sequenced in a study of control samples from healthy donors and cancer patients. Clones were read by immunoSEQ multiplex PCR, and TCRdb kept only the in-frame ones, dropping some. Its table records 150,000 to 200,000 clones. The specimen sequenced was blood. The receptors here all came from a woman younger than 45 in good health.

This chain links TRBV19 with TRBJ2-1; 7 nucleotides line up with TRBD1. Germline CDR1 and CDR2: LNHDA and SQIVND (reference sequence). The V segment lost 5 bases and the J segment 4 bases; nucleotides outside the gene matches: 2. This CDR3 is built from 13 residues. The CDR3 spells CASSWGQYNEQFF. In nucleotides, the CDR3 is TGTGCCAGTAGTTGGGGACAGTACAATGAGCAGTTCTTC. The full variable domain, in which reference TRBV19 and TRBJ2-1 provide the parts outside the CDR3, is DGGITQSPKYLFRKEGQNVTLSCEQNLNHDAMYWYRQDPGQGLRLIYYSQIVNDFQKGDIAEGYSVSREKKESFPLTVTSAQKNPTAFYLCASSWGQYNEQFFGPGTRLTVL.

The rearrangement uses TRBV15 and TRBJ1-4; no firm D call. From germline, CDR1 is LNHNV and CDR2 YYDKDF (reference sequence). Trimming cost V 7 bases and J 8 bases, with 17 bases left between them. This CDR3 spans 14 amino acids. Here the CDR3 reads CATKVRYGVEKLFF. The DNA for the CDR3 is TGTGCCACCAAAGTTAGGTATGGGGTGGAAAAACTGTTTTTT.

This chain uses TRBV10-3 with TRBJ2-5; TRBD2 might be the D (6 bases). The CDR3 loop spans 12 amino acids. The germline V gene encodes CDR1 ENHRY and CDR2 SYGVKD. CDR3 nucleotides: TGTGCTGTCGGGGGTATGGTGGAGACCCAGTACTTC. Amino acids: CAVGGMVETQYF.

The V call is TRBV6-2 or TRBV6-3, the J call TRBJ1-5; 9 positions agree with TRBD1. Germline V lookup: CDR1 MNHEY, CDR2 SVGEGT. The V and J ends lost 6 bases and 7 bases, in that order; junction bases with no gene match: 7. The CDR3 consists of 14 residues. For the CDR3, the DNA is TGTGCCAGCAGCTCCGGGACAGGGCAACAGCCCCAGCATTTT. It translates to CASSSGTGQQPQHF.

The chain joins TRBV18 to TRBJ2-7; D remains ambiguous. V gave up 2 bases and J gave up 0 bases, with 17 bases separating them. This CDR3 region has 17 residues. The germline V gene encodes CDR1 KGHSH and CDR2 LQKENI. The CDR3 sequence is CASSPRLGQDYSYEQYF. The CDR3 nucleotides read TGTGCCAGCTCACCAAGGTTAGGTCAGGATTACTCCTACGAGCAGTACTTC.

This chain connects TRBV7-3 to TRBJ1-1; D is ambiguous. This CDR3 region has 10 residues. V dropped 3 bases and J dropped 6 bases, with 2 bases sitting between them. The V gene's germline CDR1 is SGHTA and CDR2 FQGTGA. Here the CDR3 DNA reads TGTGCCAGCAGCTTGGCTGAAGCTTTCTTT. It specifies CASSLAEAFF.

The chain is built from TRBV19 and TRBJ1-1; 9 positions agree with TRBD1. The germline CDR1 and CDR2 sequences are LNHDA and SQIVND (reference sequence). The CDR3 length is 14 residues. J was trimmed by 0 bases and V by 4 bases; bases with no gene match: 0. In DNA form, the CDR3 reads TGTGCCAGTAGTAGGACAGGGGTGAACACTGAAGCTTTCTTT. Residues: CASSRTGVNTEAFF.

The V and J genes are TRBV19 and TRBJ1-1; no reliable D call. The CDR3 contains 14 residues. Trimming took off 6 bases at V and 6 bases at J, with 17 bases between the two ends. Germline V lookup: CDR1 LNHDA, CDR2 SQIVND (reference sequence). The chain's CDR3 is CASSQTPGSAEAFF. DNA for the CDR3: TGTGCCAGTAGCCAGACACCGGGGAGTGCTGAAGCTTTCTTT.

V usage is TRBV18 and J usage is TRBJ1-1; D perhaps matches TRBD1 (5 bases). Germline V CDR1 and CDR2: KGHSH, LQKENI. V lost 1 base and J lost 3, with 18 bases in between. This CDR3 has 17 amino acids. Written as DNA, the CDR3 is TGTGCCAGCTCACCACGTCTTCGGGGCAGGGCCGACACTGAAGCTTTCTTT. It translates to CASSPRLRGRADTEAFF.

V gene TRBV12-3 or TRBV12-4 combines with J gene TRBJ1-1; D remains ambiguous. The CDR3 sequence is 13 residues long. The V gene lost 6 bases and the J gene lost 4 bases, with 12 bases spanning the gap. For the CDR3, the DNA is TGTGCCAGCAGCCAAGGGTTGCCCACTGAAGCTTTCTTT. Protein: CASSQGLPTEAFF.

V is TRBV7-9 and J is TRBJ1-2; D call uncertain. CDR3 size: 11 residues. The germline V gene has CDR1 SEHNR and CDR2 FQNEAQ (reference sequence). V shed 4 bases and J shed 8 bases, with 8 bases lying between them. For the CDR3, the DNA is TGTGCCAGCAGCTCAGGCGGGGGCTACACCTTC. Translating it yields CASSSGGGYTF. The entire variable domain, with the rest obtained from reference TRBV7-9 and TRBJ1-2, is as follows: DTGVSQNPRHKITKRGQNVTFRCDPISEHNRLYWYRQTLGQGPEFLTYFQNEAQLEKSRLLSDRFSAERPKGSFSTLEIQRTEQGDSAMYLCASSSGGGYTFGSGTRLTVV.

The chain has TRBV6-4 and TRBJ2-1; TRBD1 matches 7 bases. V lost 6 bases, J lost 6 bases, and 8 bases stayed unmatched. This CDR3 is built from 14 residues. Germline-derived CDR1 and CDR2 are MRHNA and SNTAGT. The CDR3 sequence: CASSEMGQSNEQFF. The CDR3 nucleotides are TGTGCCAGCAGCGAGATGGGACAGAGCAATGAGCAGTTCTTC.

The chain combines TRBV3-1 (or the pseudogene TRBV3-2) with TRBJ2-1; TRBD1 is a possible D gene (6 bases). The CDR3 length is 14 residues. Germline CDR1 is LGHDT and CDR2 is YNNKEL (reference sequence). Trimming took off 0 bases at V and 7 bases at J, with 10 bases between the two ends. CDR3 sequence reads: CASSQDVQGNEQFF. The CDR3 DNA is TGTGCCAGCAGCCAAGATGTTCAGGGGAATGAGCAGTTCTTC.

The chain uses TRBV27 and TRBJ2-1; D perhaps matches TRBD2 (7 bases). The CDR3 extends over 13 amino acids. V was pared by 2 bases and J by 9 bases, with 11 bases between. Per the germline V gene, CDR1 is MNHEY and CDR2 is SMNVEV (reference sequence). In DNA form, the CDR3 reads TGTGCCAGCAGTTTAAGGGGGGGCCTTGAGCAGTTCTTC. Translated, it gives CASSLRGGLEQFF.

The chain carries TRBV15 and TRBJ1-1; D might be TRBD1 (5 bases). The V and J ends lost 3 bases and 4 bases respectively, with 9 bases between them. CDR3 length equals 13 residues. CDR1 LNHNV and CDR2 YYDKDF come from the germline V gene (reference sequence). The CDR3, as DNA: TGTGCCACCAGCAGCGGGGGGGGCACTGAAGCTTTCTTT. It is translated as CATSSGGGTEAFF.